This T cell receptor beta chain was recovered during a study of blood T cell repertoires in COVID-19. At the level of the study: Some COVID-19 samples were acute and others convalescent; all came from the United States, Italy and Spain.

The germline CDR1 and CDR2 sequences are LNHNV and YYDKDF (reference sequence). V was cut by 0 bases and J by 3 bases, with 6 bases left in between. The CDR3 totals 15 residues. Methods used by the authors: Reference gene primer amplification yielded estimated nucleated cell counts. Here immunoSEQ multiplex PCR was the method, and the copy in TCRdb shows in-frame clones only, minus some. The V and J calls and clone size were taken over from that table, and D and trimming were inferred from the DNA. The table has 180,000 or so clones, approximately 92% seen once. This clonotype originated in a woman between 40 and 55 years old with acute COVID-19. V gene TRBV15 combines with J gene TRBJ1-6, with D maybe TRBD1 (5 bases). Sequenced sample: PBMCs or T cells enriched from blood (not recorded which). The CDR3 loop reads CATSRDGHYNSPLHF. Written as DNA, the CDR3 is TGTGCCACCAGCAGAGATGGACACTATAATTCACCCCTCCACTTT.